This T cell receptor (beta chain) is drawn from a study of T cell repertoires in cytomegalovirus infection. From the reads, TCRdb called clonotypes with MiXCR, one entry per CDR3 protein. Of roughly 340,000 distinct CDR3 sequences in the sample, about 27% were seen once. With respect to this clonotype: What it binds is not known.

V gave up 3 bases and J gave up 8 bases; unmatched junction bases: 10. The CDR3 is 15 amino acids. Germline lookup yields CDR1 SGHTA and CDR2 FQGNSA. The sample was cultured PBMCs, taken from culture after CMV antigen stimulation. The J gene is TRBJ2-1, the V gene TRBV7-2; 7 bases line up with TRBD1. The receptor was derived from a human donor in good health (CMV status not recorded). Some clones in this sample may be carry-over from other donors' samples. The CDR3 bases are TGTGCCAGCAGCTTGTGGGACAGTTCATGGGATGAGCAGTTCTTC. This sequence encodes CASSLWDSSWDEQFF. Variable domain in full (rest from reference TRBV7-2 and TRBJ2-1): GAGVSQSPSNKVTEKGKDVELRCDPISGHTALYWYRQSLGQGLEFLIYFQGNSAPDKSGLPSDRFSAERTGGSVSTLTIQRTQQEDSAVYLCASSLWDSSWDEQFFGPGTRLTVL.